The 22 T cell receptor beta chains listed next were all sequenced from one sample in a study of cytotoxic CD8 clonotypes in ibrutinib-treated CLL. Sequencing was performed with immunoSEQ multiplex PCR; in TCRdb, only in-frame clones are kept and a portion is missing. The data contain 130,000 to 150,000 clones, 79% of them singletons. Sequenced material: PBMCs, taken after 12 months of ibrutinib treatment. These receptor sequences come from a human donor with chronic lymphocytic leukemia.

V gene TRBV4-3 combines with J gene TRBJ1-1; 12 bases are a match to TRBD1. The V and J ends lost 3 bases and 10 bases, in that order; junction bases with no gene match: 3. Germline-derived CDR1 and CDR2 are LGHNA and YSLEER. This CDR3 contains 13 residues. The CDR3: CASSQGQGAGAFF. The CDR3 coding sequence is TGCGCCAGCAGCCAGGGACAGGGGGCTGGAGCTTTCTTT.

This clone was counted once. The chain uses TRBV28 and TRBJ2-1, with 7 nucleotides matching TRBD1. The trim removed 1 base at V and 8 bases at J, leaving 14 bases unmatched. This CDR3 is 17 amino acids long. Germline V gives CDR1 MDHEN, CDR2 SYDVKM. The CDR3 region has the DNA TGTGCCAGCAGTTTATTACGGGGTACAGGGGTTGGGGATGAGCAGTTCTTC. It specifies CASSLLRGTGVGDEQFF.

The chain is built from TRBV7-8 and TRBJ1-3; unclear D gene. Trimming shortened V by 0 bases and J by 4 bases, and 16 bases separated the two germline ends. This CDR3 region has 17 residues. Germline V gene lookup returns CDR1 SGHVS and CDR2 FQNEAQ. In DNA, the CDR3 is TGTGCCAGCAGCTTAGCTCGGGTGATTTACACGGGAAACACCATATATTTT. Protein sequence: CASSLARVIYTGNTIYF.

V and J are TRBV4-1 and TRBJ1-2; D is uncertain. Per the germline V gene, CDR1 is MGHRA and CDR2 is YSYEKL. The CDR3 totals 16 residues. Trimming left V 0 bases short and J 1 base short, with 12 bases between. DNA of the CDR3: TGCGCCAGCAGCCAAGATTTGCATATACTTAACTATGGCTACACCTTC. It translates to CASSQDLHILNYGYTF.

This clone has a handful of counts. The chain carries TRBV4-2 and TRBJ1-4; D is possibly TRBD1 (6 bases). V lost 0 bases, J lost 8 bases, and 10 bases lay in between. This CDR3 region has 14 residues. Germline loops: CDR1 LGHNA, CDR2 YNFKEQ. CDR3 nucleotide sequence: TGTGCCAGCAGCCAAGAAAGGAGGGGGGAAAAACTGTTTTTT. It specifies CASSQERRGEKLFF.

The chain is built from TRBV7-2 and TRBJ1-2; weak D call: TRBD1 (6 bases). The CDR3 length is 14 residues. V lost 5 bases and J lost 7, with 17 bases in between. CDR1 SGHTA and CDR2 FQGNSA come from the germline V gene. The DNA of the CDR3 is TGTGCCAGCAGCAACACGATGGGGGGGCTTGGCTACACCTTC. Translated: CASSNTMGGLGYTF.

V is TRBV9 and J is TRBJ1-1; D may be TRBD1 (6 bases). Trimming removed 4 bases from V and 4 bases from J, with 14 bases in between. The CDR3 sequence is 14 residues long. The germline gives CDR1 SGDLS, CDR2 YYNGEE. The CDR3 spells CASSPILQGTEAFF. CDR3 DNA sequence: TGTGCCAGCAGCCCCATTCTACAGGGCACTGAAGCTTTCTTT.

The genes are TRBV11-3 and TRBJ2-7; D is unclear. V lost 4 bases and J lost 6, with 10 bases in between. This CDR3 is 12 amino acids long. Germline values: CDR1 SGHNT, CDR2 YENEEA. The CDR3 DNA reads TGTGCCAGCAGCTCCCCTTTCGGCGAGCAGTACTTC. This encodes CASSSPFGEQYF.

This chain joins TRBV11-2 and TRBJ2-1; 8 bases are a match to TRBD2. The CDR3 is 14 residues long. Germline CDR1 is SGHAT and CDR2 is FQNNGV. The J segment lost 2 bases and the V segment lost 5 bases, leaving 2 bases of the junction unmatched. Written as DNA, the CDR3 is TGTGCCAGCAGCCCTAGCGGGCCCTACAATGAGCAGTTCTTC. Translating gives CASSPSGPYNEQFF.

The rearrangement links TRBV29-1 to TRBJ2-5; the match to TRBD2 covers 9 bases. CDR3 length: 15 residues. Germline V lookup: CDR1 SQVTM, CDR2 ANQGSEA. Trimming at V came to 3 bases and at J to 2 bases, leaving 7 bases not matched to a gene. CDR3 sequence reads: CSVETAGGWQETQYF. The DNA of the CDR3 is TGCAGCGTTGAGACGGCGGGAGGGTGGCAAGAGACCCAGTACTTC.

J is TRBJ1-3 and V is TRBV30; D uncertain. Deletions cut 0 bases from V and 4 bases from J, with 22 bases between. CDR1 is GTSNPN and CDR2 is SVGIG in the germline V gene (reference sequence). The CDR3 is 18 residues long. The CDR3 DNA reads TGTGCCTGGAGTGTACCTTTGTTAAGGGTCGGTCCCGGAAACACCATATATTTT. This gives the protein CAWSVPLLRVGPGNTIYF.

Comments on this clone: Different DNA sequences within this sample yield the same CDR3. The rearrangement uses TRBV7-6 and TRBJ2-1; no clear D gene. CDR3 length: 13 residues. CDR1 SGHVS and CDR2 FNYEAQ come from the germline V gene. Trimming removed 3 bases from V and 4 bases from J, with 7 bases in between. CDR3 sequence reads: CASSFGGYNEQFF. As DNA, the CDR3 is TGTGCCAGCAGCTTCGGTGGGTACAATGAGCAGTTCTTC.

This clone was counted only a few times. This chain uses TRBV29-1 with TRBJ1-2; D uncertain. CDR3 length: 13 residues. V lost 3 bases to trimming and J lost 0 bases, with 8 bases between them. Germline V CDR1 and CDR2: SQVTM, ANQGSEA. CDR3 nucleotide sequence: TGCAGCGTTGATGCGGATACTAACTATGGCTACACCTTC. Encoded protein: CSVDADTNYGYTF.

This chain uses TRBV5-1 with TRBJ2-3, with 10 bases fitting TRBD1. Trimming took 4 bases from V and 1 from J; bases not matched to a gene: 3. Germline V gene lookup returns CDR1 SGHRS and CDR2 YFSETQ. The CDR3 length is 15 residues. CDR3 amino acids: CASSVGTGGTDTQYF. CDR3 DNA: TGCGCCAGCAGCGTCGGGACAGGGGGCACAGATACGCAGTATTTT.

This chain links TRBV10-2 with TRBJ2-7; the match to TRBD2 covers 10 bases. The J segment lost 4 bases and the V segment lost 3 bases, leaving 6 bases of the junction unmatched. The CDR3 extends over 15 amino acids. From germline, CDR1 is WSHSY and CDR2 SAAADI. CDR3 in DNA: TGCGCCAGCAGTGAAATGAGCGGGAGGGATTACGAGCAGTACTTC. Translating gives CASSEMSGRDYEQYF.

Ten or more counts support this clone. This chain connects TRBV6-1 to TRBJ2-7, with D possibly matching TRBD2 (5 bases). V shed 3 bases and J shed 7 bases, with 16 bases lying between them. Germline V gives CDR1 MNHNS, CDR2 SASEGT. The CDR3 length is 14 residues. The CDR3 nucleotides are TGTGCCAGCAGTGACCTGGACGGACTGGTTGAGCAGTACTTC. As protein: CASSDLDGLVEQYF.

The chain joins TRBV5-1 to TRBJ2-7, with 7 bases lining up with TRBD1. Trimming removed 0 bases from V and 6 bases from J; junction bases left unmatched: 12. Germline assignment: CDR1 SGHRS and CDR2 YFSETQ. This CDR3 contains 16 residues. This chain's CDR3 is CASSLDIDRAPGEQYF. As DNA, the CDR3 is TGCGCCAGCAGCTTGGATATCGACAGGGCCCCCGGCGAGCAGTACTTC.

The chain joins TRBV11-2 to TRBJ2-7; 7 nucleotides line up with TRBD2. Germline CDR1 is SGHAT and CDR2 is FQNNGV. The trim removed 6 bases at V and 1 base at J, leaving 9 bases unmatched. The CDR3 loop spans 15 amino acids. The CDR3 DNA reads TGTGCCAGCAGACAAAGCGGGGACGGATCCTACGAGCAGTACTTC. It translates to CASRQSGDGSYEQYF.

The V call is TRBV10-3, the J call TRBJ2-7, with 7 nucleotides matching TRBD1. CDR1 is ENHRY and CDR2 is SYGVKD in the germline V gene. The trim removed 6 bases at V and 7 bases at J, leaving 9 bases unmatched. The CDR3 loop spans 13 amino acids. CDR3 loop: CAISDRDLGEQYF. In DNA, the CDR3 is TGTGCCATCAGCGACAGGGACCTCGGGGAGCAGTACTTC.

The V call is TRBV30, the J call TRBJ1-2; 10 bases align to TRBD1. CDR3 size: 14 residues. CDR1 is GTSNPN and CDR2 is SVGIG in the germline V gene (reference sequence). J was trimmed by 1 base and V by 4 bases; bases with no gene match: 3. In nucleotides, the CDR3 is TGTGCCTGGAAGAGGGACAGGGGTAACTATGGCTACACCTTC. Translation gives CAWKRDRGNYGYTF. Full variable domain (missing parts from reference TRBV30 and TRBJ1-2): SQTIHQWPATLVQPVGSPLSLECTVEGTSNPNLYWYRQAAGRGLQLLFYSVGIGQISSEVPQNLSASRPQDRQFILSSKKLLLSDSGFYLCAWKRDRGNYGYTFGSGTRLTVV.

V gene TRBV5-6 combines with J gene TRBJ2-1, with D unclear. The CDR3 totals 14 residues. Germline CDR1 and CDR2: SGHDT and YYEEEE. V shed 7 bases and J shed 5 bases, with 16 bases lying between them. The CDR3 loop reads CASAGLALNNEQFF. The DNA for the CDR3 is TGTGCCAGCGCTGGCTTGGCTCTGAACAATGAGCAGTTCTTC.

The chain links TRBV18 to TRBJ1-5, with TRBD1 matching 7 bases. The CDR3 consists of 16 residues. Per germline, CDR1 KGHSH and CDR2 LQKENI. With V trimmed by 1 base and J by 1 base, 4 bases remained unmatched. The CDR3 here is CASSPRQQGSNQPQHF. The CDR3 DNA reads TGTGCCAGCTCACCACGACAACAGGGGAGCAATCAGCCCCAGCATTTT.